This T cell receptor beta chain emerged from a study of blood T cell repertoires in COVID-19. Study overall: Some COVID-19 samples were acute and others convalescent; all came from the United States, Italy and Spain.

Points on this clone: One end of the junction is discordant with germline, which a read error may explain.

As originally analysed: Reference gene primer amplification gave nucleated cell count estimates. Assay: immunoSEQ multiplex PCR; the TCRdb copy retains only in-frame clones and omits some. Clonal size and the V and J genes are those of that table, whereas D and trimming came from the DNA. This sample carries around 300,000 clones, 75% to 95% of them seen once, and the ten largest clones take 6.5% to 8%. The sequence came from a woman under 40 with COVID-19, enrolled during active disease. Sequenced input: peripheral blood.

CDR3 DNA sequence: TGTGCTAGCAGCTTAGGAACAGTCCAAGAGACCCAGTACTTC. It translates to CASSLGTVQETQYF. The J gene is TRBJ2-5, the V gene TRBV7-7; no definite D call. CDR3 length: 14 residues. Germline V lookup: CDR1 SSHAT, CDR2 FNYEAQ (reference sequence). Full variable domain (missing parts from reference TRBV7-7 and TRBJ2-5): GAGVSQSPRYKVTKRGQDVTLRCDPISSHATLYWYQQALGQGPEFLTYFNYEAQPDKSGLPSDRFSAERPEGSISTLTIQRTEQRDSAMYRCASSLGTVQETQYFGPGTRLLVL.